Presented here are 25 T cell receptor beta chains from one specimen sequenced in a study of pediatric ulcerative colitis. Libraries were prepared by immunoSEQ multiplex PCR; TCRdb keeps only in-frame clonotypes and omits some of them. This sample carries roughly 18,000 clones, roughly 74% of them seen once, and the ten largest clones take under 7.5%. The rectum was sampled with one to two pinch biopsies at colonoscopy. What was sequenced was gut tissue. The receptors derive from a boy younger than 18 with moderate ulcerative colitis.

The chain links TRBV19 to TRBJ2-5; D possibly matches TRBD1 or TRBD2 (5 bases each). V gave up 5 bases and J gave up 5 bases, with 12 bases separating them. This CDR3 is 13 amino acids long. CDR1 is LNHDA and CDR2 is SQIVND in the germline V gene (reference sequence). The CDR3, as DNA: TGTGCCAGTAGTTCTCGAGGGGTTGAGACCCAGTACTTC. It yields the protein CASSSRGVETQYF.

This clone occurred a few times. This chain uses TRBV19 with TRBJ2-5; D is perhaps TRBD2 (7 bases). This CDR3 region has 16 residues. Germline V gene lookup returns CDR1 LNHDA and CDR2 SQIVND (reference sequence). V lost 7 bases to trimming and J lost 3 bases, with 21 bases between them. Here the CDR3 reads CASNTNRGAGKETQYF. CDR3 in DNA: TGTGCCAGTAACACAAACCGGGGGGCAGGTAAAGAGACCCAGTACTTC.

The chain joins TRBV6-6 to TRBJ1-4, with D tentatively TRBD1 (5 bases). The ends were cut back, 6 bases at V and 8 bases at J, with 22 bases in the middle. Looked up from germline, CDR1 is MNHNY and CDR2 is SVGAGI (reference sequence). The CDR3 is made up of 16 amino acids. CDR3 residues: CASSPYGPPREEKLFF. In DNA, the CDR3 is TGTGCCAGCAGCCCCTATGGGCCCCCCAGGGAGGAAAAACTGTTTTTT.

CDR3 loop: CASSVATTGAYNEQFF. In DNA, the CDR3 is TGTGCCAGCAGCGTAGCTACGACAGGGGCCTACAATGAGCAGTTCTTC. The chain is built from TRBV9 and TRBJ2-1; 8 bases map to TRBD1. This CDR3 comprises 16 residues. V shed 0 bases, J shed 2 bases, and the junction held 4 bases outside the gene matches. Germline CDR1 reads SGDLS; CDR2 reads YYNGEE.

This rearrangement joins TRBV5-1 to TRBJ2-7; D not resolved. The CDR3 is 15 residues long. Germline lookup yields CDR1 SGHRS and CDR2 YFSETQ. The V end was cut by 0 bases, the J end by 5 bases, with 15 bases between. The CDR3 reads CASSLDAFLLDEQYF. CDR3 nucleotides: TGCGCCAGCAGCTTGGATGCTTTCCTACTGGACGAGCAGTACTTC.

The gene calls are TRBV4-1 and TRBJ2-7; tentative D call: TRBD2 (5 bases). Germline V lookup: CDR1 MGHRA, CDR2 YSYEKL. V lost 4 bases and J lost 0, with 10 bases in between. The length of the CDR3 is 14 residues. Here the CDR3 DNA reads TGCGCCAGCAGCCCCATGAGGGTCTCCTACGAGCAGTACTTC. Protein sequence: CASSPMRVSYEQYF.

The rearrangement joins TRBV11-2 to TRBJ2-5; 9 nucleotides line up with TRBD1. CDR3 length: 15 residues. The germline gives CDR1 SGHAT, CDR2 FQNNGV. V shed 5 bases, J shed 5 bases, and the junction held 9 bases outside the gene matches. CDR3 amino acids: CASSVRTGDGETQYF. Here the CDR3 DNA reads TGTGCCAGCAGCGTCCGGACAGGGGATGGGGAGACCCAGTACTTC.

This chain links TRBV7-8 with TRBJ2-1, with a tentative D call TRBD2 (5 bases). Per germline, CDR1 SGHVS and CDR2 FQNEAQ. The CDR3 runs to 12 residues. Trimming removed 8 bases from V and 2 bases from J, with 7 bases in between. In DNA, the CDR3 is TGTGCCAGCCCCGGGGCCTACAATGAGCAGTTCTTC. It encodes CASPGAYNEQFF.

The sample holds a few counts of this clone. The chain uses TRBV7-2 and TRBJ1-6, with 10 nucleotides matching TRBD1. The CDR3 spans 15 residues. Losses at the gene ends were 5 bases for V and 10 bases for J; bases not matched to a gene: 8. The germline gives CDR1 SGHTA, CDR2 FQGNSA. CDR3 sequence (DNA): TGTGCCAGCAGCCTCCAGACAGGGGGCAACTCACCCCTCCACTTT. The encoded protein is CASSLQTGGNSPLHF.

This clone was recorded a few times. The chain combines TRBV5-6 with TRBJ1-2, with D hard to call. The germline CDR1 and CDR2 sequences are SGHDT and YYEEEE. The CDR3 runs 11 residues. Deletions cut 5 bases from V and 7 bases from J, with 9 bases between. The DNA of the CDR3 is TGTGCCAGCAGAGGCCTCTCTGGCTACACCTTC. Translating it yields CASRGLSGYTF.

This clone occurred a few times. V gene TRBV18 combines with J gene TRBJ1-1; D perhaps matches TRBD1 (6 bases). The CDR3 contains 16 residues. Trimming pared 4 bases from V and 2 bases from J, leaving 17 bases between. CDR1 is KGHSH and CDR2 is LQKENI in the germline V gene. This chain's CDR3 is CASSRILQGANTEAFF. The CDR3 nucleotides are TGTGCCAGCTCACGCATCCTACAGGGAGCAAACACTGAAGCTTTCTTT.

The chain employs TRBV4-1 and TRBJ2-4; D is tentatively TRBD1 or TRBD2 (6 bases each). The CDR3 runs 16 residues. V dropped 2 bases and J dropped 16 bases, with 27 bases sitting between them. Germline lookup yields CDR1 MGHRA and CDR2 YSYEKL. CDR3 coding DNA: TGCGCCAGCAGCCAACCGAGGGGGGACGTAGCGGCCGATTTTTACTTC. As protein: CASSQPRGDVAADFYF.

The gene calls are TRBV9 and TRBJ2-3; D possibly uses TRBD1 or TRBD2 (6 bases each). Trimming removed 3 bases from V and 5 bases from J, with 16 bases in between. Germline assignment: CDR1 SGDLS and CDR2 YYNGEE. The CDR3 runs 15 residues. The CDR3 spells CASSERAGDGDTQYF. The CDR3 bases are TGTGCCAGCAGCGAGCGGGCAGGGGATGGAGATACGCAGTATTTT.

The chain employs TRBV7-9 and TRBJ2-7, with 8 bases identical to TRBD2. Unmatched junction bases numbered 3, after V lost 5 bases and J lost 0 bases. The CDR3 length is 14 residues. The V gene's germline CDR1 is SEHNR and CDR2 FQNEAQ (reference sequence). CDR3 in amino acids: CASSRGGLSYEQYF. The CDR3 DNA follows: TGTGCCAGCAGCCGGGGGGGCCTCTCCTACGAGCAGTACTTC.

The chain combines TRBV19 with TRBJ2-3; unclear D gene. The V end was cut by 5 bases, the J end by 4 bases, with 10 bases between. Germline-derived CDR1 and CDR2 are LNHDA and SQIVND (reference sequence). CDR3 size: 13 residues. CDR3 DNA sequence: TGTGCCAGTAGTTTTGGCCTTCCAGATACGCAGTATTTT. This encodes CASSFGLPDTQYF.

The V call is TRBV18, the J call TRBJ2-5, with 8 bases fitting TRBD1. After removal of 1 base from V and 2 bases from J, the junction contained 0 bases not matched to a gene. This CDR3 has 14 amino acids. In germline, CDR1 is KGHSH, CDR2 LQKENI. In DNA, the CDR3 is TGTGCCAGCTCACCACGACAGGGGCAAGAGACCCAGTACTTC. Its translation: CASSPRQGQETQYF. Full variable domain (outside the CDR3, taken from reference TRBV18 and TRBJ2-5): NAGVMQNPRHLVRRRGQEARLRCSPMKGHSHVYWYRQLPEEGLKFMVYLQKENIIDESGMPKERFSAEFPKEGPSILRIQQVVRGDSAAYFCASSPRQGQETQYFGPGTRLLVL.

The DNA for the CDR3 is TGTGCCAGTACCGAAGGACGGGTAACTGAAGCTTTCTTT. Translated: CASTEGRVTEAFF. The chain has TRBV19 and TRBJ1-1; D remains unclear. The germline gives CDR1 LNHDA, CDR2 SQIVND (reference sequence). The length of the CDR3 is 13 residues. V lost 7 bases to trimming and J lost 5 bases, with 14 bases between them.

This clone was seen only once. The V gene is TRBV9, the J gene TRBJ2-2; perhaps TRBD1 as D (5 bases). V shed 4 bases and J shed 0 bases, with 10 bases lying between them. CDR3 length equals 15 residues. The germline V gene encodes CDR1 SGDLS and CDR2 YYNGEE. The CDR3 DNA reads TGTGCCAGCAGCCCGAGACAGACGAACACCGGGGAGCTGTTTTTT. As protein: CASSPRQTNTGELFF.

CDR3 residues: CAWSGRTSGATDTQYF. The CDR3 DNA is TGTGCCTGGAGTGGCCGGACTAGCGGGGCCACAGATACGCAGTATTTT. This sequence joins TRBV30 and TRBJ2-3; 12 bases match TRBD2. The CDR3 is made up of 16 amino acids. V lost 1 base, J lost 2 bases, and 4 bases stayed unmatched. Germline assignment: CDR1 GTSNPN and CDR2 SVGIG (reference sequence).

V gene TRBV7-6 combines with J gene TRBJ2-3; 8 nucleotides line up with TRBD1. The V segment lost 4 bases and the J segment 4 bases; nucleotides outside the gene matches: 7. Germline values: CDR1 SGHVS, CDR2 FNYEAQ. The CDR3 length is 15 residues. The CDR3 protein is CASSSKTGVPDTQYF. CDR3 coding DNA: TGTGCCAGCAGCTCAAAGACAGGGGTCCCAGATACGCAGTATTTT. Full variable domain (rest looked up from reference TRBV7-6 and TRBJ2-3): GAGVSQSPRYKVTKRGQDVALRCDPISGHVSLYWYRQALGQGPEFLTYFNYEAQQDKSGLPNDRFSAERPEGSISTLTIQRTEQRDSAMYRCASSSKTGVPDTQYFGPGTRLTVL.

CDR3 DNA sequence: TGTGCCAGCAGCTCACTTCGACAGGGGAAGACCTACGAGCAGTACTTC. It translates to CASSSLRQGKTYEQYF. The chain uses TRBV5-5 and TRBJ2-7, with 8 bases that match TRBD1. Germline V gene lookup returns CDR1 SGHKS and CDR2 YYEKEE (reference sequence). V was clipped by 3 bases and J by 2 bases; unmatched bases: 10. The CDR3 contains 16 residues. The whole variable domain, remainder taken from reference TRBV5-5 and TRBJ2-7, is DAGVTQSPTHLIKTRGQQVTLRCSPISGHKSVSWYQQVLGQGPQFIFQYYEKEERGRGNFPDRFSARQFPNYSSELNVNALLLGDSALYLCASSSLRQGKTYEQYFGPGTRLTVT.

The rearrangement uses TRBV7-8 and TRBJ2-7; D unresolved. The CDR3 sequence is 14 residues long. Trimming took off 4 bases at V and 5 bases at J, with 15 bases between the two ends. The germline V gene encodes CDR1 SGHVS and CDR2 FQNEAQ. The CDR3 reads CASSSLGVWDEQYF. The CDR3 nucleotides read TGTGCCAGCAGCTCCCTAGGAGTATGGGACGAGCAGTACTTC.

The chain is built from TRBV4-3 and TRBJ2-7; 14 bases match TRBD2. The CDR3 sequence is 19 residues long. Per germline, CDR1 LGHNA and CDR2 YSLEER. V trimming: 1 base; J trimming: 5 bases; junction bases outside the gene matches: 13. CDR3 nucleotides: TGCGCCAGCAGCCAAGTCGGGGGTGGGACTAGCGGGAGTACTAACGAGCAGTACTTC. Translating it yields CASSQVGGGTSGSTNEQYF.

Written as DNA, the CDR3 is TGTGCCAGCAGAGGGGTGGAAAAACTGTTTTTT. Translating it yields CASRGVEKLFF. The gene calls are TRBV2 and TRBJ1-4; tentatively, D is TRBD1 (5 bases). Trimming pared 6 bases from V and 8 bases from J, leaving 7 bases between. Germline lookup yields CDR1 SNHLY and CDR2 FYNNEI. CDR3 length equals 11 residues.

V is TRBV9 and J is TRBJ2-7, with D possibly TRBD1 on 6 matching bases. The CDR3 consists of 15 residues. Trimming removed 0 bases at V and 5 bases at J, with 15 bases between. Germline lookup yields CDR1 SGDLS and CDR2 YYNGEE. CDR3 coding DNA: TGTGCCAGCAGCGTAGAACCCCGGGACAACAACGAGCAGTACTTC. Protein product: CASSVEPRDNNEQYF.